This TCR beta chain was found in a study of OX40 agonist ivuxolimab in advanced cancers. Overall study: Intravenous ivuxolimab at 0.01 to 10 mg/kg was given to patients every 2 weeks.

CDR3 length: 15 residues. The germline V gene has CDR1 SGHTA and CDR2 FQGNSA. V trimming: 1 base; J trimming: 4 bases; junction bases outside the gene matches: 6. Sequencing used immunoSEQ multiplex PCR; TCRdb keeps in-frame clones, though not all of them. The sample gives 70,000 to 85,000 clones, 84% of which show up once; roughly 1.2% is in the top ten. This rearrangement joins TRBV7-2 to TRBJ2-5, with 7 bases that match TRBD2. Material: CD4+ or CD8+ T cells sorted from blood, obtained in a trial of the OX40 agonist ivuxolimab. This sequence originates from an adult with an advanced solid tumor such as melanoma, head and neck, liver or kidney cancer. In DNA, the CDR3 is TGTGCCAGCAGCTTAGTGGGCGGGAGTGGAGAGACCCAGTACTTC. As protein: CASSLVGGSGETQYF.